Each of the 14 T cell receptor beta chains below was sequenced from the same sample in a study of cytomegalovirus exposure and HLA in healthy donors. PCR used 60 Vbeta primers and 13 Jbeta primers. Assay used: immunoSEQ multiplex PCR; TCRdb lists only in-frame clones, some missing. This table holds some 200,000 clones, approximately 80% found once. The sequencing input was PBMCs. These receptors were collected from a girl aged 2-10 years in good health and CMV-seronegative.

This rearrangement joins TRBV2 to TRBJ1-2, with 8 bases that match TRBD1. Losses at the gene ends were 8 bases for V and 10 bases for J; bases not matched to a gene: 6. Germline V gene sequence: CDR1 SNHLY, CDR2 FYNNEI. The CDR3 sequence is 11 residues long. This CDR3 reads CASGRDRYYTF. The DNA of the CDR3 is TGTGCCAGCGGCCGGGACAGGTACTACACCTTC. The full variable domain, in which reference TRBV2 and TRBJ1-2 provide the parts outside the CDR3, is EPEVTQTPSHQVTQMGQEVILRCVPISNHLYFYWYRQILGQKVEFLVSFYNNEISEKSEIFDDQFSVERPDGSNFTLKIRSTKLEDSAMYFCASGRDRYYTFGSGTRLTVV.

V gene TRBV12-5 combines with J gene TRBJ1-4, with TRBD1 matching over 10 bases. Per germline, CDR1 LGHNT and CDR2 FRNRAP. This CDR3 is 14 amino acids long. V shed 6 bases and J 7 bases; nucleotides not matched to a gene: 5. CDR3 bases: TGTGCTAGTGGGGCCGGACAGGGGGGTGAAAAACTGTTTTTT. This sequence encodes CASGAGQGGEKLFF.

This CDR3 is CAWTSGSGRITGELFF. CDR3 bases: TGTGCCTGGACCAGTGGGAGCGGGAGGATCACCGGGGAGCTGTTTTTT. J is TRBJ2-2 and V is TRBV30; TRBD2 matches at 9 bases. The junction had 10 bases not matched to a gene; V was cut back by 4 bases and J by 4 bases. The CDR3 is 16 amino acids. Germline V lookup: CDR1 GTSNPN, CDR2 SVGIG (reference sequence).

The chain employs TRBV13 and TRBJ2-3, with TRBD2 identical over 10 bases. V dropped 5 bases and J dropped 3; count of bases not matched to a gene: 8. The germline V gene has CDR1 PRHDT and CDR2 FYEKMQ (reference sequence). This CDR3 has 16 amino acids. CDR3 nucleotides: TGTGCCAGCAGCCGGAGCGGGGGGGCCTTAACAGATACGCAGTATTTT. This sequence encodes CASSRSGGALTDTQYF.

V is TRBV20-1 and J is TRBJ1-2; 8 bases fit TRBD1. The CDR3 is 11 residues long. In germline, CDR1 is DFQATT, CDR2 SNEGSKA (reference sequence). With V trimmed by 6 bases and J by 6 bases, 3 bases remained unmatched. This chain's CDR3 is CSADRGDGYTF. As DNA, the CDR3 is TGCAGTGCCGACAGGGGAGATGGCTACACCTTC.

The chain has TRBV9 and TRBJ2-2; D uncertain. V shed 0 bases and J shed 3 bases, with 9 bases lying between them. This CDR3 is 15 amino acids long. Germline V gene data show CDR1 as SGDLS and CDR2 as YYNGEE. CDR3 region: CASSVVGSYTGELFF. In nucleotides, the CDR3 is TGTGCCAGCAGCGTAGTCGGTAGCTACACCGGGGAGCTGTTTTTT.

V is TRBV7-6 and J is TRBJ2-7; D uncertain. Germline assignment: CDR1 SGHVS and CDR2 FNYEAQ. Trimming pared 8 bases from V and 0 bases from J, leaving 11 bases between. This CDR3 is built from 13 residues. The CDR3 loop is CASREVNSYEQYF. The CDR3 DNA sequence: TGTGCCAGCCGAGAGGTAAACTCCTACGAGCAGTACTTC.

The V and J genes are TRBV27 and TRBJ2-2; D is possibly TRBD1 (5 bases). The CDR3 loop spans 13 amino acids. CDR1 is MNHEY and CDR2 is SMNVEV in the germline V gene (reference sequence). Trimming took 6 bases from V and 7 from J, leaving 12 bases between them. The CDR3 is CASSDTGYGELFF. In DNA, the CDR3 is TGTGCCAGCAGCGATACAGGTTACGGGGAGCTGTTTTTT.

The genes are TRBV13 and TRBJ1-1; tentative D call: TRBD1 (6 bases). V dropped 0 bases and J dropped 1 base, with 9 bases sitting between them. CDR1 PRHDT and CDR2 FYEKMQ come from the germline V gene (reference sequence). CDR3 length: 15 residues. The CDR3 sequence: CASSLGLRGNTEAFF. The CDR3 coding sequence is TGTGCCAGCAGCTTAGGCCTCAGGGGGAACACTGAAGCTTTCTTT. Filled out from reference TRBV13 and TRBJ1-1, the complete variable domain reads AAGVIQSPRHLIKEKRETATLKCYPIPRHDTVYWYQQGPGQDPQFLISFYEKMQSDKGSIPDRFSAQQFSDYHSELNMSSLELGDSALYFCASSLGLRGNTEAFFGQGTRLTVV.

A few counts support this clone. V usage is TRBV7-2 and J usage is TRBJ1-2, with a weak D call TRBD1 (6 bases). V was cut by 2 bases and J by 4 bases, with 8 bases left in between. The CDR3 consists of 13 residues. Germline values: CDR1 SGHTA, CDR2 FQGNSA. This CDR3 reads CASSLRQAYGYTF. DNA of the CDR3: TGTGCCAGCAGCTTAAGACAGGCCTATGGCTACACCTTC. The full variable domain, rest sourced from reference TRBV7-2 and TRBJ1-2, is GAGVSQSPSNKVTEKGKDVELRCDPISGHTALYWYRQSLGQGLEFLIYFQGNSAPDKSGLPSDRFSAERTGGSVSTLTIQRTQQEDSAVYLCASSLRQAYGYTFGSGTRLTVV.

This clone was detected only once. CDR3 in amino acids: CASSFTGETEAFF. The DNA for the CDR3 is TGTGCCAGCAGCTTTACAGGGGAAACTGAAGCTTTCTTT. The chain has TRBV7-2 and TRBJ1-1; TRBD1 matches 7 bases. The CDR3 sequence is 13 residues long. V was clipped by 3 bases and J by 5 bases; unmatched bases: 3. The germline CDR1 and CDR2 sequences are SGHTA and FQGNSA.

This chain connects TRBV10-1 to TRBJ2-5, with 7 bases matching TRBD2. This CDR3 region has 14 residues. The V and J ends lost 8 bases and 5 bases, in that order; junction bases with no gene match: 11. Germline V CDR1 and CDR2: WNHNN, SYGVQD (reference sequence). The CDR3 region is CASGRVGGEETQYF. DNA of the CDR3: TGCGCCAGCGGGAGGGTAGGTGGTGAGGAGACCCAGTACTTC.

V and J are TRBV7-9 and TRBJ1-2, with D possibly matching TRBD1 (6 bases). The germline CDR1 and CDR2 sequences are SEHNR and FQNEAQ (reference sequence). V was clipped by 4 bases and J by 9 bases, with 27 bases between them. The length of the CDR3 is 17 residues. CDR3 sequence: CASSSNLLGQSVSRYTF. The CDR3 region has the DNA TGTGCCAGCAGCTCTAACCTTCTAGGACAGAGTGTATCCCGCTACACCTTC. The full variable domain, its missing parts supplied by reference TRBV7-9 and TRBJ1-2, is DTGVSQNPRHKITKRGQNVTFRCDPISEHNRLYWYRQTLGQGPEFLTYFQNEAQLEKSRLLSDRFSAERPKGSFSTLEIQRTEQGDSAMYLCASSSNLLGQSVSRYTFGSGTRLTVV.

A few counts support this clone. The DNA for the CDR3 is TGCAGCACACTAGCGGGAGTATTTGGTGAGCAGTTCTTC. Its protein is CSTLAGVFGEQFF. The chain combines TRBV29-1 with TRBJ2-1; 11 bases are a match to TRBD2. The CDR3 sequence is 13 residues long. Germline CDR1 reads SQVTM; CDR2 reads ANQGSEA. V trimming: 8 bases; J trimming: 9 bases; junction bases outside the gene matches: 9.